The rows below give T cell receptor beta chains drawn from one sample of a study of T cell responses to AZD1222 COVID-19 vaccine. Libraries were prepared by immunoSEQ multiplex PCR; TCRdb keeps only in-frame clonotypes and omits some of them. The data contain roughly 120,000 clones, roughly nine tenths of them singletons. The specimen was peripheral blood, collected on day 0 of AZD1222 vaccination. Source of these receptors: an adult in good health. Both conserved end residues are part of each CDR3. A D gene is named only where the DNA matches it firmly.

j_call | v_call | d_call | cdr3_length | cdr3_aa
TRBJ2-5 | TRBV7-9 | NA | 12 | CASSPTSETQYF
TRBJ2-5 | TRBV7-8 | NA | 14 | CASSLVRIRGSQYF
TRBJ1-5 | TRBV15 | NA | 15 | CATSRDHWGNQPQHF
TRBJ1-5 | TRBV6-2/TRBV6-3 | TRBD1 | 16 | CASSYFWRGRTQPQHF
TRBJ2-1 | TRBV10-2 | TRBD1 | 13 | CASHHDRVNEQFF
TRBJ2-2 | TRBV7-3 | TRBD2 | 18 | CASSQRGLAGRDTGELFF
TRBJ1-4 | TRBV15 | NA | 17 | CATSRTQEGPRGEKLFF
TRBJ2-3 | TRBV11-2 | TRBD1 | 14 | CASSLDRVADTQYF
TRBJ2-2 | TRBV7-8 | NA | 14 | CASSLPGLAGELFF
TRBJ2-7 | TRBV28 | NA | 14 | CASRREDGYYEQYF
TRBJ2-3 | TRBV9 | NA | 14 | CASSLLGTSSTQYF
TRBJ1-6 | TRBV12-5 | TRBD1 | 16 | CASGPETGLGGSPLHF
TRBJ1-1 | TRBV10-2 | NA | 13 | CASSENSNTEAFF
TRBJ2-1 | TRBV7-2 | TRBD1 | 15 | CASSPDRGSYNEQFF
TRBJ1-1 | TRBV9 | TRBD1 | 13 | CASSRTGATEAFF
TRBJ2-7 | TRBV27 | NA | 13 | CASSGGSSYEQYF
TRBJ1-1 | TRBV2 | TRBD1 | 15 | CASSVGRTGSTEAFF
TRBJ2-3 | TRBV7-2 | NA | 15 | CASSLGLRGTDTQYF
TRBJ2-7 | TRBV7-9 | NA | 19 | CASSSTAARKGTFVYEQYF
TRBJ2-6 | TRBV3-1/TRBV3-2 | NA | 17 | CASTRLTGESGANVLTF
TRBJ1-1 | TRBV12-3/TRBV12-4 | NA | 13 | CASSSYRSTEAFF
TRBJ1-5 | TRBV9 | NA | 13 | CASSVEEDQPQHF
TRBJ1-1 | TRBV30 | NA | 14 | CACIRDLLVAEAFF
TRBJ2-7 | TRBV28 | NA | 14 | CASVGGTSSYEQYF
TRBJ2-7 | TRBV9 | NA | 15 | CASSVGPDPAYEQYF
TRBJ2-7 | TRBV2 | NA | 11 | CASSMDYEQYF
TRBJ2-1 | TRBV27 | TRBD2 | 14 | CASSGTSGTNEQFF
TRBJ1-2 | TRBV9 | NA | 15 | CASSEDSPWPYGYTF
TRBJ1-2 | TRBV5-1 | NA | 16 | CASSPEPTGFNYGYTF
TRBJ2-1 | TRBV30 | NA | 16 | CAWSLHVGVGYNEQFF
TRBJ1-1 | TRBV18 | NA | 13 | CASSPLLNTEAFF
TRBJ2-5 | TRBV5-1 | NA | 11 | CASSLRETQYF
TRBJ1-2 | TRBV30 | TRBD1 | 14 | CAWSGTVGRDGYTF
TRBJ1-3 | TRBV5-1 | TRBD1 | 15 | CASSLRGTARDTIYF
TRBJ2-7 | TRBV6-5 | NA | 11 | CASRTRREQYF
TRBJ1-4 | TRBV7-8 | TRBD1 | 20 | CASSLVGGTANFGTNEKLFF
TRBJ1-3 | TRBV9 | NA | 14 | CASSVGTSGNTIYF
TRBJ1-1 | TRBV6-1 | NA | 15 | CASSELHSLNTEAFF
TRBJ1-2 | TRBV28 | NA | 13 | CASIAQGSLGYTF
TRBJ1-2 | TRBV4-1 | NA | 16 | CASSQDRTVVFYGYTF
TRBJ2-7 | TRBV5-8 | NA | 15 | CASSLASPSNYEQYF
TRBJ2-7 | TRBV13 | NA | 16 | CASSLAGGTGTYEQYF
TRBJ2-5 | TRBV12-3/TRBV12-4 | TRBD1 | 13 | CASRLTGKETQYF
TRBJ2-2 | TRBV2 | NA | 12 | CASTGGTGELFF
TRBJ1-3 | TRBV3-1/TRBV3-2 | NA | 14 | CASSRGDSGNTIYF
TRBJ2-5 | TRBV7-9 | NA | 13 | CASSSPITETQYF
TRBJ1-2 | TRBV11-1 | NA | 15 | CATERRDTANYGYTF
TRBJ2-1 | TRBV9 | NA | 14 | CASRRDAKAGEQFF
TRBJ1-5 | TRBV7-9 | TRBD1 | 16 | CASSPSQGGINQPQHF
TRBJ1-2 | TRBV29-1 | TRBD1 | 13 | CSADRASNYGYTF
TRBJ2-7 | TRBV2 | TRBD1 | 15 | CASSKGQGIPFEQYF
TRBJ1-1 | TRBV9 | TRBD1 | 12 | CASSSSTGELFF
TRBJ1-1 | TRBV5-1 | TRBD1 | 14 | CASSLSTGVVEAFF
TRBJ2-7 | TRBV6-5 | NA | 14 | CASSIRETAYEQYF
TRBJ2-7 | TRBV11-2 | NA | 13 | CASSLGGGDEQYF
TRBJ2-1 | TRBV3-1/TRBV3-2 | NA | 11 | CASSQSDEQFF
TRBJ1-2 | TRBV19 | TRBD1 | 13 | CASTTGGTDGYTF